These T cell receptor beta chains were read from a single sample in a study of CD8 T cells in Susac syndrome. TCRdb used MiXCR to reprocess the immunoSEQ multiplex PCR reads, holding one entry per CDR3 protein. The sample records 100,000 to 150,000 distinct CDR3 sequences, around 94% being singletons. Sequencing used CD4+ T cells from PBMCs. The receptors originated from a human donor in good health. Both conserved end residues are part of each CDR3. The D gene is left open where the match is weak. Expanded clones get a size class; other rows say once, few or many, or leave the size out.

cdr3_aa	cdr3_nt	d_call	v_call	j_call	clone_size
CASSLDQSGANVLTF	TGTGCCAGCAGCTTGGACCAGTCTGGGGCCAACGTCCTGACTTTC	-	TRBV5-4	TRBJ2-6	-
CASGRLGDHTDTQYF	TGTGCCAGCGGGCGGTTGGGAGATCATACAGATACGCAGTATTTT	-	TRBV28	TRBJ2-3	-
CASSPTRGSSIQETQYF	TGTGCCAGCTCACCGACGCGGGGGTCCAGTATTCAAGAGACCCAGTACTTC	TRBD2	TRBV18	TRBJ2-5	-
CSPDEGEQYF	TGCAGCCCCGATGAGGGAGAGCAGTACTTC	-	TRBV20-1	TRBJ2-7	-
CASRLAGTSEQYF	TGTGCCAGCAGACTAGCGGGGACATCGGAGCAGTACTTC	TRBD2	TRBV6-2/TRBV6-3	TRBJ2-7	once
CGVGRTNQPQHF	TGCGGGGTAGGACGGACCAATCAGCCCCAGCATTTT	-	TRBV20-1	TRBJ1-5	-
CSAGAPLVVAGGLFQETQYF	TGCAGTGCCGGGGCCCCCCTGGTGGTAGCGGGAGGGCTATTCCAAGAGACCCAGTACTTC	TRBD2	TRBV20-1	TRBJ2-5	-
CASSPLGAEGYTF	TGTGCCAGCAGCCCCCTGGGGGCGGAAGGCTACACCTTC	-	TRBV2	TRBJ1-2	-
CASSVGGGYNEQFF	TGTGCCAGCAGTGTTGGCGGGGGCTACAATGAGCAGTTCTTC	TRBD2	TRBV2	TRBJ2-1	-
CASSFQSATNEKLFF	TGTGCCAGCAGCTTCCAATCGGCAACTAATGAAAAACTGTTTTTT	-	TRBV7-2	TRBJ1-4	once
CASSQHGALNTEAFF	TGTGCCAGCAGCCAACATGGGGCCTTGAACACTGAAGCTTTCTTT	-	TRBV3-1	TRBJ1-1	-
CASNPGLLAGGPGNEQFF	TGTGCCAGCAATCCGGGACTCCTAGCGGGAGGGCCGGGCAATGAGCAGTTCTTC	TRBD2	TRBV7-8	TRBJ2-1	-
CASTSSLTYEQYF	TGTGCCAGCACCTCAAGTCTGACCTACGAGCAGTACTTC	-	TRBV13	TRBJ2-7	-
CASSQDLLGGIYEQYF	TGCGCCAGCAGCCAAGACCTCCTGGGAGGGATTTACGAGCAGTACTTC	TRBD2	TRBV4-1	TRBJ2-7	-
CASSSDWGEQYF	TGCGCCAGCAGCTCAGACTGGGGCGAGCAGTACTTC	-	TRBV5-1	TRBJ2-7	-
CASSLGTAAQHF	TGTGCCAGCAGTTTAGGGACAGCAGCCCAGCATTTT	TRBD1	TRBV28	TRBJ1-5	-
CASSTDRGSSYEQYF	TGTGCCAGTAGTACGGACAGGGGGAGCTCCTACGAGCAGTACTTC	TRBD1	TRBV19	TRBJ2-7	-
CASSGGLAGSSEQFF	TGCGCCAGCAGCGGGGGACTAGCGGGGTCGTCGGAGCAGTTCTTC	TRBD2	TRBV5-1	TRBJ2-1	-
CASSLKGTMGEQYF	TGTGCCAGCAGTTTAAAGGGCACTATGGGCGAGCAGTACTTC	-	TRBV27	TRBJ2-7	-
CASSYPSSGANVLTF	TGTGCCAGCAGTTACCCAAGCTCTGGGGCCAACGTCCTGACTTTC	-	TRBV6-5	TRBJ2-6	-
CATRLTPGDTQYF	TGTGCCACCAGGTTAACCCCCGGGGATACGCAGTATTTT	-	TRBV15	TRBJ2-3	-
CASRRLAGQAEQYF	TGTGCCAGCAGGCGACTAGCGGGACAAGCCGAGCAGTACTTC	TRBD2	TRBV6-2/TRBV6-3	TRBJ2-7	-
CASSGDSYTQYF	TGTGCCAGCAGTGGTGACTCCTATACGCAGTATTTT	-	TRBV2	TRBJ2-3	-
CSAFYGTTETQYF	TGCAGTGCTTTCTACGGGACTACTGAGACCCAGTACTTC	TRBD2	TRBV20-1	TRBJ2-5	-
CASSPVLGITEAFF	TGTGCCAGCTCACCGGTGTTGGGTATCACTGAAGCTTTCTTT	-	TRBV18	TRBJ1-1	-
CSATEPGIYGYTF	TGCAGTGCTACAGAACCGGGGATCTATGGCTACACCTTC	-	TRBV20-1	TRBJ1-2	-
CASSRAGVGTNEQYF	TGCGCCAGCAGCCGCGCGGGGGTGGGGACAAACGAGCAGTACTTC	-	TRBV4-3	TRBJ2-7	-
CASSTGQGFPTRGDSNVLTF	TGTGCCAGCAGCACTGGACAGGGTTTCCCCACACGCGGCGATTCCAACGTCCTGACTTTC	TRBD1	TRBV11-1	TRBJ2-6	-
CASSVLGTYSYEQYF	TGTGCCAGTAGTGTTTTGGGGACCTACTCCTACGAGCAGTACTTC	-	TRBV19	TRBJ2-7	-
CSARLAGRSYEQYF	TGCAGTGCTAGACTAGCGGGCCGCTCCTACGAGCAGTACTTC	TRBD2	TRBV20-1	TRBJ2-7	-
CASSPSTLNYGYTF	TGTGCCAGCAGCCCCAGCACCCTCAACTATGGCTACACCTTC	-	TRBV3-1	TRBJ1-2	-
CASSERAGGPDTQYF	TGTGCCAGCAGTGAACGGGCGGGAGGCCCAGATACGCAGTATTTT	TRBD2	TRBV2	TRBJ2-3	once
CASSASRETQYF	TGTGCCAGCAGCGCCTCGAGGGAGACCCAGTACTTC	-	TRBV6-1	TRBJ2-5	-
CASSLALAGVSYEQYF	TGTGCCAGCAGCTTAGCTTTAGCGGGGGTCTCTTACGAGCAGTACTTC	TRBD2	TRBV7-2	TRBJ2-7	-
CASSAAGEQYF	TGTGCCAGCAGTGCAGCTGGTGAGCAGTACTTC	-	TRBV2	TRBJ2-7	-
CASSQEGGRASYEQYF	TGTGCCAGCAGCCAAGAGGGAGGAAGGGCATCCTACGAGCAGTACTTC	-	TRBV4-2	TRBJ2-7	-
CASSLEAGQGGDEQFF	TGCGCCAGCAGCTTGGAGGCGGGACAGGGAGGGGATGAGCAGTTCTTC	TRBD1	TRBV5-1	TRBJ2-1	-